These 16 T cell receptor beta chains share one sample of origin, sequenced in a study of blood T cell repertoires in COVID-19. The data were produced by immunoSEQ multiplex PCR, yet TCRdb's version contains in-frame clones alone and is incomplete. The data contain about 350,000 clones, around 87% of them seen just once; the ten biggest clones take up approximately 5%. What was sequenced was PBMCs or T cells enriched from blood (not recorded which). The receptors here all came from a woman aged 30 to 39 who had recovered from COVID-19.

The V call is TRBV25-1, the J call TRBJ1-4; D remains unclear. Germline assignment: CDR1 MGHDK and CDR2 SYGVNS. V was pared by 4 bases and J by 0 bases, with 9 bases between. This CDR3 comprises 15 residues. The DNA of the CDR3 is TGTGCCAGCAGTGGACACACTGCAACTAATGAAAAACTGTTTTTT. This translates into CASSGHTATNEKLFF.

For this clone: This same CDR3 is encoded by further DNA sequences in the sample. The CDR3 here is CSGRGNTEAFF. CDR3 sequence (DNA): TGCAGTGGGAGGGGAAATACTGAAGCTTTCTTT. V and J are TRBV20-1 and TRBJ1-1, with a tentative D call TRBD1 (5 bases). The germline V gene has CDR1 DFQATT and CDR2 SNEGSKA (reference sequence). Trimming stripped 7 bases from V and 5 bases from J, with 11 bases between. This CDR3 region has 11 residues.

The chain is built from TRBV2 and TRBJ1-3; D not certain. Trimming removed 6 bases from V and 4 bases from J, with 13 bases in between. There are 14 residues in the CDR3. The germline CDR1 and CDR2 sequences are SNHLY and FYNNEI. CDR3 sequence: CASSSPVKGNTIYF. The CDR3 DNA is TGTGCCAGCAGCTCACCAGTGAAAGGAAACACCATATATTTT.

This chain joins TRBV12-3 or TRBV12-4 and TRBJ2-3; no definite D call. V was trimmed by 3 bases and J by 7 bases, leaving 8 bases between them. This CDR3 contains 12 residues. CDR3 sequence (DNA): TGTGCCAGCAGTTTTTATGTAAATACGCAGTATTTT. Residues: CASSFYVNTQYF.

J is TRBJ1-2 and V is TRBV29-1; 7 bases fit TRBD1. V dropped 6 bases and J dropped 6; count of bases not matched to a gene: 10. Germline CDR1 SQVTM, CDR2 ANQGSEA. The CDR3 extends over 13 amino acids. CDR3 sequence (DNA): TGCAGCGTCGACTCAGGGGGACCCCATGGCTACACCTTC. It is translated as CSVDSGGPHGYTF.

V and J are TRBV27 and TRBJ1-1, with D perhaps TRBD1 (6 bases). Germline CDR1 and CDR2: MNHEY and SMNVEV (reference sequence). V lost 3 bases and J lost 7, with 12 bases in between. The CDR3 length is 13 residues. CDR3 sequence reads: CASSFAGAVEAFF. For the CDR3, the DNA is TGTGCCAGCAGTTTTGCGGGGGCAGTTGAAGCTTTCTTT.

The rearrangement uses TRBV29-1 and TRBJ1-2, with a tentative D call TRBD1 (6 bases). Trimming shortened V by 7 bases and J by 8 bases, and 20 bases separated the two germline ends. CDR3 length: 13 residues. Germline V gene lookup returns CDR1 SQVTM and CDR2 ANQGSEA. CDR3 in DNA: TGCAGCGCAAGCGGGGGGCGGTCTGGGGGCTACACCTTC. Amino acids: CSASGGRSGGYTF.

This clone came up a few times. The chain carries TRBV5-1 and TRBJ1-6, with a possible D match to TRBD1 (5 bases). The CDR3 is made up of 15 amino acids. Germline V gives CDR1 SGHRS, CDR2 YFSETQ. Trimming removed 4 bases at V and 11 bases at J, with 19 bases between. The CDR3 DNA reads as TGCGCCAGCAGCCCGGGTTCGGAGGGGATCCCACCCCTCCACTTT. Its protein is CASSPGSEGIPPLHF.

The genes are TRBV2 and TRBJ2-2; 11 bases are shared with TRBD2. With V trimmed by 2 bases and J by 4 bases, 0 bases remained unmatched. The germline V gene encodes CDR1 SNHLY and CDR2 FYNNEI. This CDR3 has 15 amino acids. Written as DNA, the CDR3 is TGTGCCAGCAGTGAAACTAGCGGGGGCACCGGGGAGCTGTTTTTT. Amino acid sequence: CASSETSGGTGELFF.

The chain is built from TRBV5-4 and TRBJ2-3, with TRBD2 matching over 12 bases. CDR1 is SGHNT, CDR2 YYREEE, per germline (reference sequence). The CDR3 is 14 amino acids. With 4 bases clipped from V and 6 bases from J, the junction kept 3 bases outside the gene matches. CDR3 sequence (DNA): TGTGCCAGCAGCCGGACTAGCGGGGTGGATACGCAGTATTTT. Amino acids: CASSRTSGVDTQYF.

This chain connects TRBV29-1 to TRBJ1-2, with D tentatively TRBD1 (5 bases). CDR1 SQVTM and CDR2 ANQGSEA come from the germline V gene. This CDR3 has 13 residues. The chain's CDR3 is CIRRGGENYGYTF. The CDR3 DNA reads as TGCATCCGGCGGGGGGGTGAGAACTATGGCTACACCTTC. The full variable domain, its missing parts supplied by reference TRBV29-1 and TRBJ1-2, is SAVISQKPSRDICQRGTSLTIQCQVDSQVTMMFWYRQQPGQSLTLIATANQGSEATYESGFVIDKFPISRPNLTFSTLTVSNMSPEDSSIYLCIRRGGENYGYTFGSGTRLTVV.

The chain carries TRBV6-2 or TRBV6-3 and TRBJ1-5, with 10 positions matching TRBD1. V lost 0 bases and J lost 6; bases outside the gene matches: 8. Germline loops: CDR1 MNHEY, CDR2 SVGEGT. This CDR3 comprises 17 residues. Here the CDR3 reads CASSYSLGQGKSQPQHF. The CDR3 nucleotides read TGTGCCAGCAGTTACTCGCTGGGACAGGGGAAGAGTCAGCCCCAGCATTTT.

This chain links TRBV5-4 with TRBJ2-5, with 8 bases aligning to TRBD2. J lost 5 bases, V lost 0 bases, and 9 bases had no gene match. The CDR3 consists of 16 residues. Germline CDR1 SGHNT, CDR2 YYREEE (reference sequence). CDR3 protein: CASSLAGGAGYETQYF. In nucleotides, the CDR3 is TGTGCCAGCAGCTTGGCCGGGGGGGCCGGGTATGAGACCCAGTACTTC.

The rearrangement joins TRBV10-3 to TRBJ1-5; D is unresolved. The V end was cut by 11 bases, the J end by 0 bases, with 17 bases between. The germline V gene encodes CDR1 ENHRY and CDR2 SYGVKD. The CDR3 sequence is 15 residues long. CDR3 DNA: TGTGCCCCGGGAGGGCAGGACGATAGCAATCAGCCCCAGCATTTT. Its translation is CAPGGQDDSNQPQHF.

The V gene is TRBV4-3, the J gene TRBJ2-5; TRBD2 agrees at 8 bases. The germline V gene has CDR1 LGHNA and CDR2 YSLEER. CDR3 length equals 16 residues. V lost 5 bases to trimming and J lost 5 bases; unmatched junction nucleotides: 13. CDR3 in amino acids: CASSFRAGGAGETQYF. CDR3 sequence (DNA): TGCGCCAGCAGCTTTCGGGCCGGGGGGGCTGGCGAGACCCAGTACTTC.

V gene TRBV13 combines with J gene TRBJ1-6; the match to TRBD1 covers 8 bases. Germline lookup yields CDR1 PRHDT and CDR2 FYEKMQ (reference sequence). Losses at the gene ends were 2 bases for V and 9 bases for J; bases not matched to a gene: 12. The CDR3 loop spans 17 amino acids. CDR3 sequence (DNA): TGTGCCAGCAGCTTATCGCGCAGGGGGCTCGAAGGTTCACCCCTCCACTTT. It yields the protein CASSLSRRGLEGSPLHF.